This T cell receptor beta chain was found in a study of blood T cell repertoires in COVID-19. Study-level background: Nucleic acid was either cDNA or gDNA, and it came from T cells, B-cell-depleted T cells, or PBMCs.

With 3 bases removed from V and 4 bases from J, the gap between germline ends came to 6 bases. This CDR3 comprises 13 residues. Germline CDR1 ENHRY, CDR2 SYGVKD. In the authors' workflow: By means of reference gene primer amplification, nucleated cell counts were estimated. Clones were read by immunoSEQ multiplex PCR, and TCRdb kept only the in-frame ones, dropping some. The DNA gave D and trimming, while V, J and clone size come from that table. Counted here are under 250,000 clones, under 90% occurring once; the ten biggest clones make up 3% to 4%. The receptor's source is a woman of 80 years or more with acute or convalescent COVID-19. The sequenced sample was peripheral blood. V usage is TRBV10-3 and J usage is TRBJ1-4, with TRBD1 as a possible D gene (6 bases). The CDR3 region is CAISDRGNEKLFF. CDR3 nucleotide sequence: TGTGCCATCAGTGACAGGGGTAATGAAAAACTGTTTTTT.